This T cell receptor (beta chain) was profiled in a study of Ad26.COV2.S vaccination and SARS-CoV-2 variants. This clone was found once. Indicated treatment: 15 to 20 received Ad26.COV2.S at low or high dose, single or two shots; about 5 received placebo; per-sample allocation not given. The samples date from day 63 after the first vaccine or placebo injection. Here immunoSEQ multiplex PCR was the method, and the copy in TCRdb shows in-frame clones only, minus some. Of roughly 680,000 clones listed, approximately 88% are singletons. This receptor was taken from a person aged 18-65 years who received the Ad26.COV2.S COVID-19 vaccine or a placebo. Sequencing used peripheral blood, obtained in a trial of Ad26.COV2.S vaccine versus placebo.

The CDR3 coding sequence is TGTGCCAGCAGCTTAACAGGGACGAACACCGGGGAGCTGTTTTTT. It yields the protein CASSLTGTNTGELFF. The V gene is TRBV11-2, the J gene TRBJ2-2; a weak D match, TRBD1 (6 bases). The CDR3 consists of 15 residues. V was cut by 2 bases and J by 0 bases, with 7 bases left in between. Per germline, CDR1 SGHAT and CDR2 FQNNGV.